These 15 T cell receptor beta chains were all obtained from the same sample, sequenced in a study of blood T cell repertoires in COVID-19. Using immunoSEQ multiplex PCR, the repertoire was profiled, and TCRdb retains in-frame clones only, with some absent. The profile covers approximately 240,000 clones, with 84% appearing a single time and approximately 1.5% taken by the ten largest. Material: peripheral blood. The receptors were gathered from a woman in her thirties or forties who had recovered from COVID-19.

Here the CDR3 DNA reads TGTGCCAGCAGTCCCGGACAGGGCATCGGGGAGCTGTTTTTT. Translating it yields CASSPGQGIGELFF. This chain joins TRBV6-6 and TRBJ2-2; 8 bases match TRBD1. Germline V gives CDR1 MNHNY, CDR2 SVGAGI (reference sequence). Trimming took 5 bases from V and 7 from J; bases not matched to a gene: 6. The CDR3 has 14 residues.

There are a few counts of this clone. The chain uses TRBV29-1 and TRBJ2-2, with 11 bases aligning to TRBD2. Germline V gene sequence: CDR1 SQVTM, CDR2 ANQGSEA. Germline trimming cut 7 bases from V and 4 bases from J; bases unmatched to any gene: 8. CDR3 length: 15 amino acids. The DNA of the CDR3 is TGCAGCGGCCGACTAGCGGGGACTGCCACCGGGGAGCTGTTTTTT. Its translation is CSGRLAGTATGELFF.

The chain uses TRBV10-3 and TRBJ1-2; 10 nucleotides align to TRBD1. CDR1 is ENHRY, CDR2 SYGVKD, per germline. This CDR3 has 15 residues. With V trimmed by 6 bases and J by 6 bases, 10 bases remained unmatched. The DNA of the CDR3 is TGTGCCATCAGCGACGGACAGGGGGTAAGCGATGGCTACACCTTC. This sequence encodes CAISDGQGVSDGYTF.

Only one count was recorded for this clone. The V call is TRBV6-5, the J call TRBJ2-7; D possibly corresponds to TRBD2 (5 bases). Germline CDR1 is MNHEY and CDR2 is SVGAGI. The CDR3 sequence is 12 residues long. Trimming stripped 4 bases from V and 4 bases from J, with 8 bases between. CDR3 sequence: CASSSDWYEQYF. The CDR3 bases are TGTGCCAGCAGTTCGGACTGGTACGAGCAGTACTTC.

V gene TRBV28 combines with J gene TRBJ2-5; 11 nucleotides match TRBD2. V shed 7 bases, J shed 2 bases, and the junction held 3 bases outside the gene matches. Germline lookup yields CDR1 MDHEN and CDR2 SYDVKM. CDR3 size: 14 residues. The CDR3 sequence: CASTTSGAQETQYF. CDR3 DNA sequence: TGTGCCAGCACGACTAGCGGGGCACAAGAGACCCAGTACTTC.

The table lists this clone with a count of one. This chain links TRBV10-1 with TRBJ2-7; TRBD1 matches at 9 bases. The CDR3 consists of 15 residues. CDR1 and CDR2 (germline): WNHNN, SYGVQD (reference sequence). Losses at the gene ends were 4 bases for V and 3 bases for J; bases not matched to a gene: 7. The CDR3 protein is CASSGTGGSGYEQYF. Here the CDR3 DNA reads TGCGCCAGCAGTGGAACAGGGGGCAGTGGCTACGAGCAGTACTTC.

This clone was found once. This sequence joins TRBV2 and TRBJ2-1; 9 nucleotides align to TRBD2. The ends lost 6 bases at V and 3 bases at J; junction bases unmatched: 9. The CDR3 has 16 residues. Germline loops: CDR1 SNHLY, CDR2 FYNNEI. CDR3 sequence: CASSDSGGGGYNEQFF. CDR3 coding DNA: TGTGCCAGCAGCGACTCCGGCGGGGGGGGCTACAATGAGCAGTTCTTC.

The chain couples TRBV21-1 to TRBJ2-7; the table gives TRBD1 as D, unverified against the DNA. TRBV21-1 is labeled a pseudogene. The CDR3 covers 13 residues. The CDR3 reads CASRHGLCYEQYF. CDR3 DNA: TGTGCCAGCAGACATGGCCTTTGCTACGAGCAGTACTTC.

The gene calls are TRBV3-1 (or the pseudogene TRBV3-2) and TRBJ2-1; 7 positions agree with TRBD1. In germline, CDR1 is LGHDT, CDR2 YNNKEL (reference sequence). This CDR3 region has 14 residues. J lost 6 bases, V lost 3 bases, and 5 bases had no gene match. As DNA, the CDR3 is TGTGCCAGCAGCCACATACAGGGGCGCAATGAGCAGTTCTTC. This encodes CASSHIQGRNEQFF.

The V and J genes are TRBV7-2 and TRBJ2-5, with D possibly being TRBD1 (6 bases). The CDR3 extends over 16 amino acids. CDR1 is SGHTA, CDR2 FQGNSA, per germline. V lost 1 base, J lost 2 bases, and 14 bases lay in between. CDR3 in DNA: TGTGCCAGCAGCTTAGGCGACAGGATCACGCAAGAGACCCAGTACTTC. This translates into CASSLGDRITQETQYF.

This clone was seen more than once but under ten times. The genes are TRBV11-2 and TRBJ1-5; no clear D. Trimming stripped 1 base from V and 4 bases from J, with 5 bases between. Germline CDR1 and CDR2: SGHAT and FQNNGV. This CDR3 contains 13 residues. The CDR3 sequence is CASSLAGNQPQHF. CDR3 DNA sequence: TGTGCCAGCAGCTTAGCAGGAAATCAGCCCCAGCATTTT.

This chain links TRBV6-5 with TRBJ2-7; weak D call: TRBD1 (6 bases). The CDR3 is made up of 15 amino acids. Germline values: CDR1 MNHEY, CDR2 SVGAGI. The germline V and J ends were trimmed by 7 bases and 0 bases, with 16 bases remaining between them. CDR3 nucleotide sequence: TGTGCCAGCACCAGGGGCACTGCGAGCTCCTACGAGCAGTACTTC. This translates into CASTRGTASSYEQYF.

J is TRBJ2-5 and V is TRBV20-1; TRBD2 matches at 8 bases. Losses at the gene ends were 3 bases for V and 3 bases for J; bases not matched to a gene: 12. This CDR3 spans 16 amino acids. CDR1 DFQATT and CDR2 SNEGSKA come from the germline V gene (reference sequence). CDR3 DNA sequence: TGCAGTGCTAGTGGGGCTAGCGGGCCAGGGAAAGAGACCCAGTACTTC. This sequence encodes CSASGASGPGKETQYF.

This rearrangement joins TRBV30 to TRBJ2-1; D gene uncertain. The CDR3 is 15 amino acids. Between the trimmed V and J ends, which lost 3 bases and 6 bases, there was a span of 18 bases. Germline assignment: CDR1 GTSNPN and CDR2 SVGIG (reference sequence). The chain's CDR3 is CAWRHYTLPLNEQFF. The DNA of the CDR3 is TGTGCCTGGAGGCATTACACCCTCCCGCTCAATGAGCAGTTCTTC.

The chain has TRBV19 and TRBJ1-1; D is possibly TRBD1 (5 bases). The CDR3 covers 15 residues. V was pared by 1 base and J by 1 base, with 10 bases between. Germline-derived CDR1 and CDR2 are LNHDA and SQIVND (reference sequence). As DNA, the CDR3 is TGTGCCAGTAGTATAGCCGGCCAGGGGAACACTGAAGCTTTCTTT. It yields the protein CASSIAGQGNTEAFF.